The 14 T cell receptor beta chains reported below all come from one sample, sequenced in a study of cytomegalovirus exposure and HLA in healthy donors. The PCR had 60 Vbeta and 13 Jbeta primers. The protocol was immunoSEQ multiplex PCR, while the TCRdb copy is restricted to in-frame clones and leaves out a portion. Of about 79,000 clones in the sample, about two thirds were seen once. The source material was PBMCs. The source is a man aged 60 to 75 in good health and CMV-seronegative.

V usage is TRBV6-1 and J usage is TRBJ2-1, with a tentative D call TRBD2 (5 bases). V lost 4 bases and J lost 12, with 10 bases in between. The CDR3 spans 11 residues. The V gene's germline CDR1 is MNHNS and CDR2 SASEGT. This CDR3 reads CASSVPGRQFF. CDR3 coding DNA: TGTGCCAGCAGTGTGCCGGGGAGGCAGTTCTTC.

This clone was recorded a few times. The chain uses TRBV15 and TRBJ2-3; 12 bases are shared with TRBD2. The length of the CDR3 is 17 residues. The junction had 4 bases not matched to a gene; V was cut back by 1 base and J by 2 bases. The germline gives CDR1 LNHNV, CDR2 YYDKDF (reference sequence). DNA of the CDR3: TGTGCCACCAGCAGAGCCCTAGCGGGGGGGCTCACAGATACGCAGTATTTT. Translation gives CATSRALAGGLTDTQYF.

V and J are TRBV28 and TRBJ2-3; 12 bases are shared with TRBD2. The junction had 8 bases not matched to a gene; V was cut back by 6 bases and J by 4 bases. In germline, CDR1 is MDHEN, CDR2 SYDVKM. The CDR3 sequence is 16 residues long. DNA of the CDR3: TGTGCCAGCAGACCTCCTAGCGGGAGGGGCGCAGATACGCAGTATTTT. Protein product: CASRPPSGRGADTQYF.

V and J are TRBV6-6 and TRBJ1-5, with D possibly TRBD1 on 5 matching bases. CDR1 is MNHNY, CDR2 SVGAGI, per germline (reference sequence). This CDR3 has 15 residues. V was cut by 5 bases and J by 2 bases, with 13 bases left in between. In nucleotides, the CDR3 is TGTGCCAGCAGTCCCATCATAGGGGGCAATCAGCCCCAGCATTTT. Translated, it gives CASSPIIGGNQPQHF.

This chain connects TRBV10-3 to TRBJ2-4; TRBD1 matches at 8 bases. J lost 5 bases, V lost 4 bases, and 4 bases had no gene match. The CDR3 extends over 14 amino acids. Germline-derived CDR1 and CDR2 are ENHRY and SYGVKD. The CDR3 DNA sequence: TGTGCCATCAGTGTCGGGACAGGAGAAAACATTCAGTACTTC. This codes for CAISVGTGENIQYF.

The J gene is TRBJ2-7, the V gene TRBV6-7; 10 positions agree with TRBD2. TRBV6-7 is given ORF status, its function remaining uncertain. The CDR3 has 17 amino acids. Trimming cost V 2 bases and J 3 bases; bases outside gene matches: 10. CDR3 in amino acids: CASSYGPTGTSDYEQYF. CDR3 DNA sequence: TGTGCCAGCAGTTACGGGCCGACCGGGACTAGCGACTACGAGCAGTACTTC.

The rearrangement links TRBV7-2 to TRBJ1-2; D is unresolved. The V gene lost 4 bases and the J gene lost 2 bases, with 2 bases spanning the gap. From germline, CDR1 is SGHTA and CDR2 FQGNSA. CDR3 length: 11 residues. The CDR3 sequence is CASSSNYGYTF. The DNA of the CDR3 is TGTGCCAGCAGCTCGAACTATGGCTACACCTTC.

The chain is built from TRBV5-3 and TRBJ2-7; the D gene is possibly TRBD1 (6 bases). TRBV5-3 is placed among ORFs of uncertain function. The CDR3 has 16 residues. V lost 0 bases to trimming and J lost 1 base, with 14 bases between them. CDR3 nucleotide sequence: TGTGCCAGAAGCTTGGCCTCAGGGGTGAGATCCTACGAGCAGTACTTC. Translated: CARSLASGVRSYEQYF.

This clone was detected only once. This chain joins TRBV5-1 and TRBJ2-7; the match to TRBD2 covers 9 bases. CDR3 length equals 16 residues. Germline V gene data show CDR1 as SGHRS and CDR2 as YFSETQ. J lost 0 bases, V lost 4 bases, and 8 bases had no gene match. DNA of the CDR3: TGCGCCAGCAGCAAGCTGACTAGCGGACCCTCCTACGAGCAGTACTTC. It specifies CASSKLTSGPSYEQYF.

V and J are TRBV30 and TRBJ2-6; 8 positions agree with TRBD1. V lost 0 bases and J lost 4; bases outside the gene matches: 8. Germline V CDR1 and CDR2: GTSNPN, SVGIG (reference sequence). CDR3 length: 17 amino acids. The CDR3 coding sequence is TGTGCCTGGAGTGTGGGGCAGGGGGCTATGGGGGCCAACGTCCTGACTTTC. It translates to CAWSVGQGAMGANVLTF.

The rearrangement links TRBV7-6 to TRBJ1-6; D uncertain. Germline V gives CDR1 SGHVS, CDR2 FNYEAQ. The CDR3 contains 14 residues. V was trimmed by 1 base and J by 6 bases, leaving 7 bases between them. CDR3 bases: TGTGCCAGCAGCTTAGGGGGAGGTAATTCACCCCTCCACTTT. Translated: CASSLGGGNSPLHF.

J is TRBJ1-3 and V is TRBV18, with no clear D. Germline assignment: CDR1 KGHSH and CDR2 LQKENI. Trimming took off 2 bases at V and 0 bases at J, with 11 bases between the two ends. The CDR3 loop spans 16 amino acids. The CDR3 coding sequence is TGTGCCAGCTCACCAGCCGGAGTAAGCTCTGGAAACACCATATATTTT. This codes for CASSPAGVSSGNTIYF.

This chain links TRBV28 with TRBJ2-6; D is uncertain. Germline assignment: CDR1 MDHEN and CDR2 SYDVKM. This CDR3 is 16 amino acids long. V was shortened by 2 bases and J by 1 base, with 9 bases between the two germline ends. CDR3 sequence: CASSLRSVSGANVLTF. DNA for the CDR3: TGTGCCAGCAGTTTAAGGAGTGTTTCTGGGGCCAACGTCCTGACTTTC. Variable domain in full (rest from reference TRBV28 and TRBJ2-6): DVKVTQSSRYLVKRTGEKVFLECVQDMDHENMFWYRQDPGLGLRLIYFSYDVKMKEKGDIPEGYSVSREKKERFSLILESASTNQTSMYLCASSLRSVSGANVLTFGAGSRLTVL.

The J gene is TRBJ1-2, the V gene TRBV6-8; 9 nucleotides match TRBD1. CDR1 MNHGY and CDR2 SAAAGT come from the germline V gene. CDR3 length: 17 residues. Trimming at V came to 5 bases and at J to 6 bases, leaving 16 bases not matched to a gene. Here the CDR3 DNA reads TGTGCCAGCAGTGCTCCTCACAGGGGGCGGATTAATCATGGCTACACCTTC. It codes for CASSAPHRGRINHGYTF.